The rows below give T cell receptor beta chains drawn from one sample of a study of cytomegalovirus exposure and HLA in healthy donors. Using immunoSEQ multiplex PCR, the repertoire was profiled, and TCRdb retains in-frame clones only, with some absent. The sample lists tens of thousands of clones, roughly 85% occurring once. Specimen: PBMCs. The receptors originated from a woman aged 25-40 years in good health and CMV-seronegative. Both conserved end residues are part of each CDR3. Fields, in order: J gene, clone size, D gene, V gene, CDR3 protein, CDR3 DNA. The D gene is left open where the match is weak. Clone size appears in some rows only: once, few, many, or a class for an expanded clone.

J gene: TRBJ2-7
clone size: .
D gene: TRBD2
V gene: TRBV5-8
CDR3 protein: CASRDGLAGTYEQYF
CDR3 DNA: TGTGCCAGCAGAGACGGACTAGCGGGAACTTACGAGCAGTACTTC

J gene: TRBJ2-3
clone size: .
D gene: .
V gene: TRBV28
CDR3 protein: CASTPGSGRREQRDTQYF
CDR3 DNA: TGTGCCAGCACCCCCGGGAGCGGTCGGAGGGAGCAGAGAGATACGCAGTATTTT

J gene: TRBJ1-1
clone size: once
D gene: .
V gene: TRBV2
CDR3 protein: CARDSKFNTEAFF
CDR3 DNA: TGTGCCAGGGACAGCAAGTTTAACACTGAAGCTTTCTTT

J gene: TRBJ2-3
clone size: once
D gene: TRBD2
V gene: TRBV2
CDR3 protein: CASRLAGSTDTQYF
CDR3 DNA: TGTGCCAGCAGACTAGCGGGGAGCACAGATACGCAGTATTTT

J gene: TRBJ2-5
clone size: .
D gene: .
V gene: TRBV30
CDR3 protein: CAWSPQETQYF
CDR3 DNA: TGTGCCTGGAGTCCTCAAGAGACCCAGTACTTC

J gene: TRBJ2-7
clone size: .
D gene: .
V gene: TRBV4-1
CDR3 protein: CASSPRDPSYEQYF
CDR3 DNA: TGCGCCAGCAGCCCGCGGGACCCCTCCTACGAGCAGTACTTC

J gene: TRBJ1-1
clone size: .
D gene: .
V gene: TRBV6-6
CDR3 protein: CASSYARAFF
CDR3 DNA: TGTGCCAGCAGTTACGCCCGGGCTTTCTTT

J gene: TRBJ1-2
clone size: .
D gene: TRBD1
V gene: TRBV6-1
CDR3 protein: CASSEYRTGEYGYTF
CDR3 DNA: TGTGCCAGCAGTGAATATAGGACAGGGGAATATGGCTACACCTTC

J gene: TRBJ2-2
clone size: .
D gene: .
V gene: TRBV9
CDR3 protein: CASSASLDRPTGGELFF
CDR3 DNA: TGTGCCAGCAGCGCCTCACTAGACCGGCCCACGGGCGGGGAGCTGTTTTTT

J gene: TRBJ2-2
clone size: .
D gene: .
V gene: TRBV5-1
CDR3 protein: CASSLGTLGASSGELFF
CDR3 DNA: TGCGCCAGCAGCTTGGGGACCCTGGGGGCTTCCTCCGGGGAGCTGTTTTTT

J gene: TRBJ2-6
clone size: .
D gene: .
V gene: TRBV12-5
CDR3 protein: CASGLVTGGSGANVLTF
CDR3 DNA: TGTGCTAGTGGTTTGGTTACAGGCGGCTCTGGGGCCAACGTCCTGACTTTC

J gene: TRBJ2-5
clone size: .
D gene: .
V gene: TRBV11-3
CDR3 protein: CASSLAYHGEAETQYF
CDR3 DNA: TGCGCCAGCAGCTTAGCTTACCACGGGGAGGCGGAGACCCAGTACTTC

J gene: TRBJ1-4
clone size: .
D gene: TRBD1
V gene: TRBV4-1
CDR3 protein: CASSQDLDRAKYEKLFF
CDR3 DNA: TGCGCCAGCAGCCAAGATCTAGACAGGGCCAAGTATGAAAAACTGTTTTTT

J gene: TRBJ2-7
clone size: .
D gene: TRBD1
V gene: TRBV5-1
CDR3 protein: CASGQVSSYEQYF
CDR3 DNA: TGCGCCAGCGGACAGGTGAGCTCCTACGAGCAGTACTTC

J gene: TRBJ1-2
clone size: .
D gene: .
V gene: TRBV28
CDR3 protein: CASLELNYGYTF
CDR3 DNA: TGTGCCAGCCTAGAATTAAACTATGGCTACACCTTC

J gene: TRBJ2-5
clone size: .
D gene: .
V gene: TRBV5-1
CDR3 protein: CASSRGVYQETQYF
CDR3 DNA: TGCGCCAGCAGCAGGGGCGTCTATCAAGAGACCCAGTACTTC

J gene: TRBJ2-7
clone size: .
D gene: .
V gene: TRBV15
CDR3 protein: CATSSLSGYEQYF
CDR3 DNA: TGTGCCACCAGCAGTCTTAGCGGTTACGAGCAGTACTTC

J gene: TRBJ1-5
clone size: .
D gene: .
V gene: TRBV10-3
CDR3 protein: CAITQGGNNQPQHF
CDR3 DNA: TGTGCCATCACACAGGGAGGGAACAATCAGCCCCAGCATTTT

J gene: TRBJ2-3
clone size: .
D gene: .
V gene: TRBV4-3
CDR3 protein: CASSQDPYSTDTQYF
CDR3 DNA: TGCGCCAGCAGCCAAGATCCCTATAGCACAGATACGCAGTATTTT

J gene: TRBJ2-2
clone size: .
D gene: TRBD2
V gene: TRBV7-8
CDR3 protein: CASSLQREGHSGELFF
CDR3 DNA: TGTGCCAGCAGCTTACAGCGGGAGGGCCACAGCGGGGAGCTGTTTTTT

J gene: TRBJ2-7
clone size: few
D gene: .
V gene: TRBV10-1
CDR3 protein: CASSEKSSYEQYF
CDR3 DNA: TGCGCCAGCAGTGAAAAGAGCTCCTACGAGCAGTACTTC

J gene: TRBJ2-6
clone size: .
D gene: TRBD1
V gene: TRBV4-1
CDR3 protein: CASSLFGTGSGANVLTF
CDR3 DNA: TGCGCCAGCAGCCTCTTCGGGACAGGGTCCGGGGCCAACGTCCTGACTTTC

J gene: TRBJ2-7
clone size: .
D gene: .
V gene: TRBV10-1
CDR3 protein: CASSDSGSSYEQYF
CDR3 DNA: TGCGCCAGCAGTGATAGCGGAAGCTCCTACGAGCAGTACTTC

J gene: TRBJ2-3
clone size: .
D gene: .
V gene: TRBV7-2
CDR3 protein: CASSWGAGLRTDTQYF
CDR3 DNA: TGTGCCAGCAGCTGGGGCGCAGGGTTGCGCACAGATACGCAGTATTTT

J gene: TRBJ2-5
clone size: .
D gene: TRBD2
V gene: TRBV7-2
CDR3 protein: CASSRREGQETQYF
CDR3 DNA: TGTGCCAGCAGCCGCCGGGAGGGCCAAGAGACCCAGTACTTC

J gene: TRBJ2-7
clone size: .
D gene: .
V gene: TRBV6-5
CDR3 protein: CASKRERSDYEQYF
CDR3 DNA: TGTGCCAGCAAGCGCGAGCGGAGTGACTACGAGCAGTACTTC

J gene: TRBJ2-2
clone size: .
D gene: .
V gene: TRBV7-6
CDR3 protein: CASSLVESANTGELFF
CDR3 DNA: TGTGCCAGCAGCTTAGTCGAGTCCGCGAACACCGGGGAGCTGTTTTTT

J gene: TRBJ2-1
clone size: .
D gene: .
V gene: TRBV30
CDR3 protein: CAQGRGLGNYNEQFF
CDR3 DNA: TGTGCCCAAGGTCGAGGGCTAGGGAACTACAATGAGCAGTTCTTC

J gene: TRBJ2-2
clone size: .
D gene: TRBD1
V gene: TRBV10-1
CDR3 protein: CASRDRANTGELFF
CDR3 DNA: TGCGCCAGCAGGGACAGGGCGAACACCGGGGAGCTGTTTTTT

J gene: TRBJ2-5
clone size: .
D gene: .
V gene: TRBV5-1
CDR3 protein: CASSATGTSVETQYF
CDR3 DNA: TGCGCCAGCAGCGCTACGGGAACCAGCGTGGAGACCCAGTACTTC

J gene: TRBJ1-5
clone size: .
D gene: .
V gene: TRBV18
CDR3 protein: CASSASTDTGPQHF
CDR3 DNA: TGTGCCAGCTCAGCCTCGACGGACACGGGGCCCCAGCATTTT

J gene: TRBJ1-5
clone size: once
D gene: .
V gene: TRBV9
CDR3 protein: CASSVAGSQPQHF
CDR3 DNA: TGTGCCAGCAGCGTAGCCGGGAGTCAGCCCCAGCATTTT

J gene: TRBJ2-2
clone size: .
D gene: .
V gene: TRBV13
CDR3 protein: CASSMGQNTGELFF
CDR3 DNA: TGTGCCAGCAGCATGGGACAGAACACCGGGGAGCTGTTTTTT

J gene: TRBJ1-1
clone size: .
D gene: TRBD1
V gene: TRBV11-2
CDR3 protein: CASSLDLGTGNTEAFF
CDR3 DNA: TGTGCCAGCAGCTTAGATCTAGGGACAGGGAACACTGAAGCTTTCTTT

J gene: TRBJ2-7
clone size: .
D gene: TRBD1
V gene: TRBV9
CDR3 protein: CASSVRDSKYEQYF
CDR3 DNA: TGTGCCAGCAGCGTCCGGGACAGCAAGTACGAGCAGTACTTC

J gene: TRBJ2-7
clone size: few
D gene: .
V gene: TRBV5-6
CDR3 protein: CASSFGLDGSSYEQYF
CDR3 DNA: TGTGCCAGCAGCTTTGGTCTGGACGGGAGCTCCTACGAGCAGTACTTC

J gene: TRBJ2-7
clone size: .
D gene: TRBD1
V gene: TRBV27
CDR3 protein: CASSLGTGATFYEQYF
CDR3 DNA: TGTGCCAGCAGTCTAGGTACAGGGGCCACCTTCTACGAGCAGTACTTC

J gene: TRBJ2-3
clone size: .
D gene: TRBD2
V gene: TRBV15
CDR3 protein: CATSRAGTSGRLNTQYF
CDR3 DNA: TGTGCCACCAGCAGAGCCGGGACTAGCGGGAGGTTAAATACGCAGTATTTT

J gene: TRBJ2-7
clone size: .
D gene: .
V gene: TRBV28
CDR3 protein: CASRSWSESYEQYF
CDR3 DNA: TGTGCCAGCAGGTCCTGGTCGGAGTCCTACGAGCAGTACTTC

J gene: TRBJ2-5
clone size: .
D gene: TRBD2
V gene: TRBV2
CDR3 protein: CASSEGTSGIPRGETQYF
CDR3 DNA: TGTGCCAGCAGTGAAGGGACTAGCGGGATCCCGAGGGGGGAGACCCAGTACTTC

J gene: TRBJ1-3
clone size: once
D gene: .
V gene: TRBV30
CDR3 protein: CAWVLWGNTIYF
CDR3 DNA: TGTGCCTGGGTACTCTGGGGAAACACCATATATTTT

J gene: TRBJ2-3
clone size: .
D gene: TRBD2
V gene: TRBV10-2
CDR3 protein: CASSRGLAGSTDTQYF
CDR3 DNA: TGCGCCAGCAGTCGCGGACTAGCGGGAAGCACAGATACGCAGTATTTT

J gene: TRBJ1-4
clone size: .
D gene: .
V gene: TRBV5-1
CDR3 protein: CASSFYTTNEKLFF
CDR3 DNA: TGCGCCAGCAGCTTCTATACAACTAATGAAAAACTGTTTTTT

J gene: TRBJ2-5
clone size: .
D gene: TRBD1
V gene: TRBV19
CDR3 protein: CASSQLRTGRETQYF
CDR3 DNA: TGTGCCAGTAGTCAACTCAGGACAGGGCGAGAGACCCAGTACTTC

J gene: TRBJ1-2
clone size: .
D gene: TRBD1
V gene: TRBV9
CDR3 protein: CASSVGTGQGYGYTF
CDR3 DNA: TGTGCCAGCAGCGTAGGGACCGGACAGGGCTATGGCTACACCTTC